This TCR beta chain was sequenced for a study of OX40 agonist ivuxolimab in advanced cancers. About the research overall: With a range of roughly 20 to 80, age averaged roughly 60 years, and roughly 80% were male. The study, taken as a whole, reports: Average numbers of expanded clones were greater in CD8+ T cells than in CD4+.

On this clone: The antigen is not known.

Sequencing was performed with immunoSEQ multiplex PCR; in TCRdb, only in-frame clones are kept and a portion is missing. The sample includes over 100,000 clones, around 91% of them seen just once. Germline V CDR1 and CDR2: SQVTM, ANQGSEA. The CDR3 has 11 residues. The ends were cut back, 4 bases at V and 7 bases at J, with 7 bases in the middle. No patient had autoimmune disease or received systemic immunosuppression. This clonotype was sampled from an adult with an advanced solid tumor such as melanoma, head and neck, liver or kidney cancer. V and J are TRBV29-1 and TRBJ2-2; no clear D gene. The source material was CD4+ or CD8+ T cells sorted from blood, sampled in a trial of the OX40 agonist ivuxolimab. CDR3 nucleotides: TGCAGCGTTGGGTTCGGCGGGGAGCTGTTTTTT. This translates into CSVGFGGELFF.